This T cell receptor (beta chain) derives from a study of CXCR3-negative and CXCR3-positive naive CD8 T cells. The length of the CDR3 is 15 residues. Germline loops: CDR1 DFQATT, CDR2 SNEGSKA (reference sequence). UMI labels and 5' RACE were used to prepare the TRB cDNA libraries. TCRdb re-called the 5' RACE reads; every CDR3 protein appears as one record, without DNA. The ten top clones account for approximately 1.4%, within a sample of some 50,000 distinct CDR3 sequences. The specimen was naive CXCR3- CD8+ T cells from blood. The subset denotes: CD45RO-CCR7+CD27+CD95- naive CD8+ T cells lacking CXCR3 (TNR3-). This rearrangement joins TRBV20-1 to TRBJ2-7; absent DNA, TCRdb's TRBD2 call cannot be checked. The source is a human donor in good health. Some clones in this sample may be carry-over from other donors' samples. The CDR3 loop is CSARRVAGQFYEQYF.